A single sample is the source of the 30 T cell receptor beta chains below, sequenced in a study of response to subunit inactivated influenza vaccine. TCRdb analysed the RT-PCR reads with MiXCR anew, one entry per CDR3 protein. The sample lists hundreds of thousands of distinct CDR3 sequences; around 13% were seen once. This specimen was PBMCs from blood, taken approximately 15 days before vaccination. These TCRs come from a man aged 50 to 59 who received an inactivated influenza vaccine.

The chain combines TRBV20-1 with TRBJ2-1, with D possibly TRBD1 on 6 matching bases. This CDR3 comprises 14 residues. CDR1 is DFQATT, CDR2 SNEGSKA, per germline (reference sequence). V shed 2 bases and J shed 4 bases, with 12 bases lying between them. As DNA, the CDR3 is TGCAGTGCTAGATCTGGGACATCATACAATGAGCAGTTCTTC. It specifies CSARSGTSYNEQFF.

This clonotype was found many times. The chain recombines TRBV7-2 with TRBJ2-1; D tentatively reads TRBD1 or TRBD2 (5 bases each). Trimming took 5 bases from V and 4 from J, leaving 9 bases between them. The germline V gene has CDR1 SGHTA and CDR2 FQGNSA. There are 13 residues in the CDR3. Here the CDR3 DNA reads TGTGCCAGCAGCAATGGGGGTTACAATGAGCAGTTCTTC. Its protein is CASSNGGYNEQFF.

This clonotype was seen at least ten times. The chain recombines TRBV12-3 or TRBV12-4 with TRBJ2-3; the D gene is possibly TRBD2 (5 bases). Trimming took 6 bases from V and 5 from J, leaving 9 bases between them. The CDR3 extends over 12 amino acids. This chain's CDR3 is CASRTTLDTQYF. The CDR3 DNA follows: TGTGCCAGCAGGACTACATTAGATACGCAGTATTTT.

The sample holds a few counts of this clonotype. V and J are TRBV12-3 or TRBV12-4 and TRBJ1-1, with D unclear. V lost 8 bases and J lost 0, with 16 bases in between. The CDR3 extends over 15 amino acids. CDR3 loop: CASSGGLDMNTEAFF. The CDR3 nucleotides are TGTGCCAGCTCCGGAGGGTTAGATATGAACACTGAAGCTTTCTTT.

This clonotype showed up just a few times. The chain recombines TRBV9 with TRBJ2-7; D may be TRBD2 (6 bases). Germline CDR1 SGDLS, CDR2 YYNGEE. CDR3 length equals 16 residues. V dropped 0 bases and J dropped 2 bases, with 15 bases sitting between them. For the CDR3, the DNA is TGTGCCAGCAGCGTAGCTGGGCGGGGTTCTCCCTACGAGCAGTACTTC. Its protein product is CASSVAGRGSPYEQYF. Combining the CDR3 with reference TRBV9 and TRBJ2-7 gives the whole variable domain DSGVTQTPKHLITATGQRVTLRCSPRSGDLSVYWYQQSLDQGLQFLIQYYNGEERAKGNILERFSAQQFPDLHSELNLSSLELGDSALYFCASSVAGRGSPYEQYFGPGTRLTVT.

The CDR3 is CASSIRDRVGNEQFF. The CDR3 DNA reads as TGTGCCAGCAGCATCCGGGACAGGGTTGGCAATGAGCAGTTCTTC. The chain employs TRBV28 and TRBJ2-1; TRBD1 matches 9 bases. Trimming removed 6 bases from V and 6 bases from J; junction bases left unmatched: 9. Germline V CDR1 and CDR2: MDHEN, SYDVKM. This CDR3 comprises 15 residues.

Only a few counts were recorded for this clonotype. The rearrangement joins TRBV11-1 to TRBJ2-1; 14 bases map to TRBD2. This CDR3 comprises 19 residues. After removal of 4 bases from V and 1 base from J, the junction contained 9 bases not matched to a gene. Germline loops: CDR1 SGHAT, CDR2 FQDESV (reference sequence). CDR3 sequence (DNA): TGTGCCAGCAGCTCTACAAAGGGACTAGCGGGAGTTTCCTACAATGAGCAGTTCTTC. Residues: CASSSTKGLAGVSYNEQFF.

This chain links TRBV4-2 with TRBJ2-1; TRBD2 aligns across 9 bases. CDR3 length: 16 amino acids. The germline V gene has CDR1 LGHNA and CDR2 YNFKEQ. The V segment lost 4 bases and the J segment 8 bases; nucleotides outside the gene matches: 12. CDR3 nucleotide sequence: TGTGCCAGCAGCCGCCACGGGCGGGGGGGCCGCTATGAGCAGTTCTTC. Protein product: CASSRHGRGGRYEQFF.

This clonotype came up a few times. The chain carries TRBV28 and TRBJ2-1; 10 bases match TRBD2. Losses at the gene ends were 6 bases for V and 8 bases for J; bases not matched to a gene: 10. Germline CDR1 and CDR2: MDHEN and SYDVKM. This CDR3 spans 15 amino acids. The CDR3 coding sequence is TGTGCCAGCAGAAACAGCGGGGGGGCCAGGGATGAGCAGTTCTTC. Encoded protein: CASRNSGGARDEQFF.

This clonotype was seen a few times. This sequence joins TRBV7-9 and TRBJ2-5, with D unclear. CDR1 and CDR2 from the germline V gene are SEHNR and FQNEAQ (reference sequence). V dropped 2 bases and J dropped 1 base, with 14 bases sitting between them. The CDR3 sequence is 16 residues long. CDR3 sequence reads: CASSLSLAATQETQYF. CDR3 DNA: TGTGCCAGCAGCTTATCTTTAGCCGCAACCCAAGAGACCCAGTACTTC.

The rearrangement uses TRBV29-1 and TRBJ2-3; 9 bases map to TRBD2. The CDR3 sequence is 15 residues long. The germline CDR1 and CDR2 sequences are SQVTM and ANQGSEA. Unmatched junction bases numbered 7, after V lost 3 bases and J lost 3 bases. The CDR3 here is CSVDLAGLRTDTQYF. CDR3 nucleotide sequence: TGCAGCGTTGATCTAGCGGGGCTACGAACAGATACGCAGTATTTT.

In regard to this clonotype: This may arise from a read error, as a much more abundant clone is one base away. This chain uses TRBV20-1 with TRBJ2-7; 7 bases map to TRBD1. Germline V lookup: CDR1 DFQATT, CDR2 SNEGSKA (reference sequence). This CDR3 spans 11 amino acids. The CDR3 is CSARDSDRWCF. The CDR3 DNA reads TGCAGTGCTAGAGATTCGGACAGGTGGTGCTTC.

This clonotype has just a few counts. This sequence joins TRBV5-1 and TRBJ1-4; the match to TRBD1 covers 9 bases. This CDR3 has 15 residues. CDR1 and CDR2 (germline): SGHRS, YFSETQ. J was trimmed by 7 bases and V by 4 bases; bases with no gene match: 8. CDR3 sequence: CASSLGTGLGEKLFF. CDR3 bases: TGCGCCAGCAGCCTAGGGACAGGGTTAGGTGAAAAACTGTTTTTT.

The gene calls are TRBV9 and TRBJ1-2; the D gene is possibly TRBD1 (6 bases). Germline V gene data show CDR1 as SGDLS and CDR2 as YYNGEE. Trimming cost V 0 bases and J 4 bases, with 13 bases left between them. The CDR3 consists of 15 residues. The CDR3 is CASSVGQAASYGYTF. The CDR3 nucleotides read TGTGCCAGCAGCGTAGGACAGGCAGCCTCCTATGGCTACACCTTC.

This CDR3 is CATSRETREHEQFF. The DNA for the CDR3 is TGTGCCACCAGCAGAGAGACTAGGGAGCATGAGCAGTTCTTC. The chain carries TRBV15 and TRBJ2-1; a weak D match, TRBD2 (6 bases). The CDR3 sequence is 14 residues long. V gave up 0 bases and J gave up 8 bases, with 11 bases separating them. Germline CDR1 is LNHNV and CDR2 is YYDKDF (reference sequence).

This clonotype was seen only a few times. The rearrangement links TRBV20-1 to TRBJ2-1; D remains unclear. The CDR3 has 14 amino acids. V was trimmed by 6 bases and J by 3 bases, leaving 15 bases between them. The V gene's germline CDR1 is DFQATT and CDR2 SNEGSKA (reference sequence). The CDR3 DNA sequence: TGCAGTGCGTCTTCTCCGGGCGTCTACAATGAGCAGTTCTTC. Translating it yields CSASSPGVYNEQFF.

This clonotype was observed a few times. The chain uses TRBV20-1 and TRBJ2-1, with 10 bases matching TRBD2. Germline values: CDR1 DFQATT, CDR2 SNEGSKA (reference sequence). The CDR3 runs to 15 residues. V shed 5 bases, J shed 9 bases, and the junction held 13 bases outside the gene matches. CDR3: CSAQIPGLATGEQFF. Written as DNA, the CDR3 is TGCAGTGCTCAAATCCCGGGACTAGCGACCGGTGAGCAGTTCTTC.

This clonotype showed up many times. The V call is TRBV6-2 or TRBV6-3, the J call TRBJ2-2; tentative D call: TRBD2 (5 bases). The CDR3 is 14 amino acids. V was cut by 6 bases and J by 0 bases, with 8 bases left in between. The germline CDR1 and CDR2 sequences are MNHEY and SVGEGT. CDR3 region: CASRLEPNTGELFF. CDR3 in DNA: TGTGCCAGCAGACTAGAACCGAACACCGGGGAGCTGTTTTTT.

This sequence joins TRBV11-3 and TRBJ2-1; D might be TRBD1 (6 bases). Germline V CDR1 and CDR2: SGHNT, YENEEA. V was shortened by 2 bases and J by 8 bases, with 16 bases between the two germline ends. CDR3 length: 15 residues. Here the CDR3 DNA reads TGTGCCAGCAGCTTACGGGCAGGGGACGCCGATGAGCAGTTCTTC. Amino acid sequence: CASSLRAGDADEQFF.

The V call is TRBV12-3 or TRBV12-4, the J call TRBJ1-3, with 10 bases identical to TRBD1. The CDR3 sequence is 15 residues long. The junction had 12 bases not matched to a gene; V was cut back by 6 bases and J by 10 bases. The CDR3 nucleotides are TGTGCCAGCAGACCACTCGGGACAGGGGTTGGGACCATATATTTT. This encodes CASRPLGTGVGTIYF.

This chain connects TRBV10-3 to TRBJ2-1, with 9 bases matching TRBD2. With V trimmed by 4 bases and J by 3 bases, 4 bases remained unmatched. Germline V gene sequence: CDR1 ENHRY, CDR2 SYGVKD. The CDR3 contains 15 residues. The DNA of the CDR3 is TGTGCCATCAGTGCAGGTAGCGGGAGCTACAATGAGCAGTTCTTC. As protein: CAISAGSGSYNEQFF.

This rearrangement joins TRBV15 to TRBJ1-6; TRBD1 matches at 7 bases. CDR1 and CDR2 (germline): LNHNV, YYDKDF (reference sequence). The CDR3 has 16 amino acids. Trimming cost V 2 bases and J 7 bases; bases outside gene matches: 8. CDR3 in DNA: TGTGCCACCAGCAGATCATGGACAGGAGAGAATTCACCCCTCCACTTT. Protein: CATSRSWTGENSPLHF.

This clonotype has a handful of counts. The CDR3 sequence: CSVEGGLRSTDTQYF. Here the CDR3 DNA reads TGCAGCGTTGAAGGGGGATTACGGAGCACAGATACGCAGTATTTT. V is TRBV29-1 and J is TRBJ2-3; no definite D call. The CDR3 has 15 amino acids. V was trimmed by 1 base and J by 0 bases, leaving 11 bases between them. CDR1 and CDR2 from the germline V gene are SQVTM and ANQGSEA.

The V and J genes are TRBV29-1 and TRBJ2-1, with 9 nucleotides matching TRBD2. CDR3 size: 13 residues. Trimming removed 5 bases from V and 7 bases from J; junction bases left unmatched: 6. Germline CDR1 SQVTM, CDR2 ANQGSEA. This CDR3 is CSVRGRARNEQFF. CDR3 nucleotide sequence: TGCAGCGTTCGCGGGAGGGCCCGGAATGAGCAGTTCTTC.

This clonotype was picked up a small number of times. The genes are TRBV7-9 and TRBJ2-3, with D tentatively TRBD2 (5 bases). The V end lost 7 bases, the J end lost 1 base, and 12 bases lay between the germline ends. This CDR3 is built from 14 residues. The germline gives CDR1 SEHNR, CDR2 FQNEAQ (reference sequence). The chain's CDR3 is CASNPGFGTDTQYF. In DNA form, the CDR3 reads TGTGCCAGCAACCCGGGGTTTGGCACAGATACGCAGTATTTT.

In its sample, this clonotype was seen many times. The chain joins TRBV10-3 to TRBJ1-2, with 9 bases that match TRBD1. Germline assignment: CDR1 ENHRY and CDR2 SYGVKD. V shed 6 bases, J shed 3 bases, and the junction held 2 bases outside the gene matches. CDR3 length equals 13 residues. CDR3 amino acids: CAISRDRDYGYTF. For the CDR3, the DNA is TGTGCCATCAGCCGGGACAGGGACTATGGCTACACCTTC.

This clonotype was counted ten times or more. V gene TRBV4-3 combines with J gene TRBJ1-2; no firm D call. This CDR3 is built from 19 residues. CDR1 is LGHNA and CDR2 is YSLEER in the germline V gene. V lost 4 bases to trimming and J lost 4 bases, with 28 bases between them. CDR3 in amino acids: CASSLSAHSPSSRTYGYTF. The CDR3 DNA follows: TGCGCCAGCAGCCTCAGCGCCCACTCGCCTAGCAGCCGAACCTATGGCTACACCTTC.

J is TRBJ2-1 and V is TRBV7-8; 9 positions agree with TRBD2. CDR3 size: 17 residues. V shed 0 bases and J 7 bases; nucleotides not matched to a gene: 10. Looked up from germline, CDR1 is SGHVS and CDR2 is FQNEAQ. The CDR3 sequence is CASSLARLADLSNEQFF. The CDR3 region has the DNA TGTGCCAGCAGCTTAGCAAGACTAGCGGACCTTTCGAATGAGCAGTTCTTC.

V is TRBV6-1 and J is TRBJ2-1; D possibly corresponds to TRBD2 (5 bases). CDR1 and CDR2 from the germline V gene are MNHNS and SASEGT. The CDR3 is made up of 13 amino acids. Trimming left V 0 bases short and J 11 bases short, with 11 bases between. CDR3 in amino acids: CASSEALASQQFF. The CDR3 DNA follows: TGTGCCAGCAGTGAAGCGCTGGCTAGCCAGCAGTTCTTC.

This clonotype showed up just a few times. The chain has TRBV7-2 and TRBJ2-7; D gene unclear. Trimming shortened V by 0 bases and J by 3 bases, and 6 bases separated the two germline ends. Germline values: CDR1 SGHTA, CDR2 FQGNSA. There are 13 residues in the CDR3. As DNA, the CDR3 is TGTGCCAGCAGCTTAGCGTCAATCTACGAGCAGTACTTC. It encodes CASSLASIYEQYF.